These 25 T cell receptor beta chains originate from one sample sequenced in a study of PD-1 blockade in mismatch repair-deficient tumors. TCRdb keeps only in-frame clones here, not all; method: immunoSEQ multiplex PCR. The repertoire holds about 68,000 clones, with more than 75% as singletons. Sequenced material: peripheral blood, taken 2 weeks after starting pembrolizumab. All receptors come from an adult with mismatch repair-deficient cancer.

The rearrangement uses TRBV28 and TRBJ2-7, with D unclear. Germline V lookup: CDR1 MDHEN, CDR2 SYDVKM. The CDR3 has 12 amino acids. The ends were cut back, 2 bases at V and 2 bases at J, with 4 bases in the middle. DNA for the CDR3: TGTGCCAGCAGTTTAGAGACCTACGAGCAGTACTTC. Translation gives CASSLETYEQYF.

The chain joins TRBV7-8 to TRBJ2-1; possibly TRBD1 for D (6 bases). The CDR3 has 16 residues. V dropped 1 base and J dropped 7 bases, with 17 bases sitting between them. Germline-derived CDR1 and CDR2 are SGHVS and FQNEAQ. The DNA for the CDR3 is TGTGCCAGCAGCTTAGGTCTGGGGGCGACGTCGAATGAGCAGTTCTTC. This codes for CASSLGLGATSNEQFF.

The gene calls are TRBV5-5 and TRBJ2-7; D perhaps matches TRBD1 (6 bases). In germline, CDR1 is SGHKS, CDR2 YYEKEE (reference sequence). V lost 4 bases, J lost 3 bases, and 17 bases lay in between. The CDR3 is made up of 15 amino acids. The DNA of the CDR3 is TGTGCCAGCAGCCCGGAACAACAGGGCATCTACGAGCAGTACTTC. This gives the protein CASSPEQQGIYEQYF.

The CDR3 DNA reads TGTGCCAGTTCTGACAGGGGGGGGGCCAATGAGCAGTTCTTC. Translating gives CASSDRGGANEQFF. V is TRBV19 and J is TRBJ2-1, with 9 bases lining up with TRBD1. The CDR3 is 14 amino acids. Germline V CDR1 and CDR2: LNHDA, SQIVND (reference sequence). Trimming at V came to 8 bases and at J to 6 bases, leaving 8 bases not matched to a gene.

This clone was counted once. The V and J genes are TRBV5-6 and TRBJ1-4, with D possibly TRBD1 on 5 matching bases. Germline V gives CDR1 SGHDT, CDR2 YYEEEE. The CDR3 consists of 12 residues. V shed 4 bases and J shed 7 bases, with 8 bases lying between them. The CDR3 loop is CASSAGGEKLFF. In DNA form, the CDR3 reads TGTGCCAGCAGCGCTGGGGGTGAAAAACTGTTTTTT.

The chain couples TRBV7-3 to TRBJ2-7; D might be TRBD2 (5 bases). V gave up 4 bases and J gave up 3 bases, with 13 bases separating them. The CDR3 sequence is 14 residues long. Per the germline V gene, CDR1 is SGHTA and CDR2 is FQGTGA. The CDR3 coding sequence is TGTGCCAGCAGCTCCCGTGGTGCGGGCTACGAGCAGTACTTC. It specifies CASSSRGAGYEQYF.

The gene calls are TRBV14 and TRBJ2-3; D call uncertain. Germline CDR1 and CDR2: SGHDN and FVKESK. This CDR3 has 15 residues. V lost 3 bases and J 3 bases, leaving 13 bases between the germline ends. The CDR3 sequence is CASSQGRSRTDTQYF. The CDR3 nucleotides read TGTGCCAGCAGCCAGGGTCGGTCGAGGACAGATACGCAGTATTTT.

This chain's CDR3 is CASSQVADLVDQPQHF. Here the CDR3 DNA reads TGCGCCAGCAGCCAAGTTGCGGATCTTGTGGATCAGCCCCAGCATTTT. The chain joins TRBV4-1 to TRBJ1-5; no reliable D call. V gave up 1 base and J gave up 5 bases, with 15 bases separating them. The CDR3 runs 16 residues. Germline lookup yields CDR1 MGHRA and CDR2 YSYEKL.

The chain couples TRBV5-4 to TRBJ2-7; D gene unclear. The CDR3 runs to 12 residues. The ends were cut back, 4 bases at V and 3 bases at J, with 8 bases in the middle. Germline CDR1 reads SGHNT; CDR2 reads YYREEE (reference sequence). DNA for the CDR3: TGTGCCAGCAGCCTCCTGGGCTACGAGCAGTACTTC. Amino acids: CASSLLGYEQYF.

The rearrangement links TRBV7-3 to TRBJ1-1; D remains ambiguous. Germline values: CDR1 SGHTA, CDR2 FQGTGA. The length of the CDR3 is 13 residues. The V and J ends lost 2 bases and 1 base respectively, with 5 bases between them. CDR3 nucleotides: TGTGCCAGCAGCTTAGGAGCGAACACTGAAGCTTTCTTT. The encoded protein is CASSLGANTEAFF.

The chain joins TRBV12-5 to TRBJ1-2; D is unclear. CDR1 is LGHNT and CDR2 is FRNRAP in the germline V gene. The CDR3 runs to 13 residues. Trimming cost V 3 bases and J 3 bases, with 8 bases left between them. For the CDR3, the DNA is TGTGCTAGTGGTTTTTCTAAGCACTATGGCTACACCTTC. Its translation: CASGFSKHYGYTF.

The V and J genes are TRBV28 and TRBJ2-5; weak D call: TRBD2 (5 bases). The V gene lost 6 bases and the J gene lost 2 bases, with 13 bases spanning the gap. The germline V gene encodes CDR1 MDHEN and CDR2 SYDVKM. This CDR3 spans 14 amino acids. The CDR3 region is CASSARTPQETQYF. CDR3 in DNA: TGTGCCAGCAGCGCTAGGACTCCTCAAGAGACCCAGTACTTC.

The rearrangement links TRBV6-5 to TRBJ2-7; TRBD2 matches at 10 bases. The germline V gene has CDR1 MNHEY and CDR2 SVGAGI. The CDR3 runs to 16 residues. V trimming: 0 bases; J trimming: 1 base; junction bases outside the gene matches: 3. CDR3 loop: CASSYSGLADSYEQYF. The CDR3 DNA sequence: TGTGCCAGCAGTTACTCCGGACTAGCGGATTCCTACGAGCAGTACTTC.

The rearrangement joins TRBV15 to TRBJ2-3, with unresolved D. CDR1 and CDR2 from the germline V gene are LNHNV and YYDKDF (reference sequence). This CDR3 comprises 13 residues. The germline V and J ends were trimmed by 11 bases and 3 bases, with 15 bases remaining between them. CDR3 amino acids: CASAGVWTDTQYF. CDR3 DNA: TGTGCCTCCGCTGGGGTTTGGACAGATACGCAGTATTTT. Variable domain in full (rest from reference TRBV15 and TRBJ2-3): DAMVIQNPRYQVTQFGKPVTLSCSQTLNHNVMYWYQQKSSQAPKLLFHYYDKDFNNEADTPDNFQSRRPNTSFCFLDIRSPGLGDTAMYLCASAGVWTDTQYFGPGTRLTVL.

The gene calls are TRBV5-8 and TRBJ2-3, with D perhaps being TRBD1 or TRBD2 (5 bases each). Trimming took 4 bases from V and 0 from J, leaving 6 bases between them. The germline V gene encodes CDR1 SGHTS and CDR2 YDEGEE. The CDR3 sequence is 13 residues long. The CDR3 loop reads CASSRDSTDTQYF. As DNA, the CDR3 is TGTGCCAGCAGCAGGGACAGCACAGATACGCAGTATTTT.

This chain connects TRBV7-3 to TRBJ2-3, with 7 bases identical to TRBD2. Germline lookup yields CDR1 SGHTA and CDR2 FQGTGA. Trimming removed 5 bases from V and 0 bases from J; junction bases left unmatched: 8. The CDR3 has 16 amino acids. DNA of the CDR3: TGTGCCAGCAGCAAAATAGCGGGCACTAGCACAGATACGCAGTATTTT. Its protein is CASSKIAGTSTDTQYF.

This rearrangement joins TRBV27 to TRBJ1-4; 8 positions agree with TRBD1. V gave up 4 bases and J gave up 5 bases; unmatched junction bases: 3. CDR3 length: 14 amino acids. Per the germline V gene, CDR1 is MNHEY and CDR2 is SMNVEV (reference sequence). CDR3 in amino acids: CASSYRGGNEKLFF. CDR3 nucleotides: TGTGCCAGCAGTTACAGGGGGGGGAATGAAAAACTGTTTTTT.

This chain joins TRBV7-6 and TRBJ2-3; a weak D match, TRBD2 (5 bases). V gave up 5 bases and J gave up 0 bases, with 9 bases separating them. The CDR3 loop spans 14 amino acids. Per germline, CDR1 SGHVS and CDR2 FNYEAQ. The CDR3 coding sequence is TGTGCCAGCAGCCGCCGGGGTAGCACAGATACGCAGTATTTT. Translation: CASSRRGSTDTQYF.

This clone occurred a few times. The chain recombines TRBV11-3 with TRBJ2-2; D not certain. Looked up from germline, CDR1 is SGHNT and CDR2 is YENEEA. The CDR3 length is 12 residues. Trimming took 8 bases from V and 5 from J, leaving 9 bases between them. CDR3 residues: CASLTETGELFF. The CDR3 nucleotides read TGTGCCAGCCTCACAGAAACCGGGGAGCTGTTTTTT.

The J gene is TRBJ1-5, the V gene TRBV19; 7 positions match TRBD1. Germline assignment: CDR1 LNHDA and CDR2 SQIVND (reference sequence). The CDR3 totals 15 residues. Trimming at V came to 6 bases and at J to 7 bases, leaving 12 bases not matched to a gene. Written as DNA, the CDR3 is TGTGCCAGTAGCCCTGGGGGGAGGGGGCGCCAGCCCCAGCATTTT. Protein: CASSPGGRGRQPQHF.

The chain links TRBV11-2 to TRBJ1-1, with TRBD1 as a possible D gene (5 bases). V lost 2 bases and J 0 bases, leaving 13 bases between the germline ends. The germline V gene has CDR1 SGHAT and CDR2 FQNNGV. This CDR3 contains 16 residues. The CDR3, as DNA: TGTGCCAGCAGCTTATCCGGGACCATTATGAACACTGAAGCTTTCTTT. Protein sequence: CASSLSGTIMNTEAFF.

This clone appeared once. The chain is built from TRBV19 and TRBJ2-1, with TRBD2 matching 11 bases. The CDR3 spans 17 residues. Germline lookup yields CDR1 LNHDA and CDR2 SQIVND (reference sequence). J gave up 0 bases and V 3 bases, and 4 bases lay outside the gene matches. Written as DNA, the CDR3 is TGTGCCAGTAGTATTCGACTAGCGGGGAGCTCCTACAATGAGCAGTTCTTC. Its protein product is CASSIRLAGSSYNEQFF.

This clone was counted a few times. The rearrangement uses TRBV7-2 and TRBJ2-7, with TRBD2 matching over 7 bases. After removal of 1 base from V and 3 bases from J, the junction contained 3 bases not matched to a gene. Germline assignment: CDR1 SGHTA and CDR2 FQGNSA. This CDR3 is 14 amino acids long. The CDR3 coding sequence is TGTGCCAGCAGCTTAGTGGGGGACTACTACGAGCAGTACTTC. Translation: CASSLVGDYYEQYF.

This clone was seen only a few times. This chain links TRBV27 with TRBJ2-3; no clear D gene. CDR1 and CDR2 (germline): MNHEY, SMNVEV (reference sequence). There are 12 residues in the CDR3. V lost 10 bases, J lost 6 bases, and 14 bases lay in between. The CDR3 reads CAIQGPMDTQYF. DNA of the CDR3: TGTGCCATTCAAGGCCCCATGGATACGCAGTATTTT.

The chain couples TRBV11-2 to TRBJ2-7; D perhaps matches TRBD2 (6 bases). Per the germline V gene, CDR1 is SGHAT and CDR2 is FQNNGV. The CDR3 sequence is 15 residues long. Deletions cut 0 bases from V and 9 bases from J, with 18 bases between. CDR3 region: CASSLEAGRNRVQYF. CDR3 DNA sequence: TGTGCCAGCAGCTTAGAGGCGGGACGAAATAGGGTGCAGTACTTC.